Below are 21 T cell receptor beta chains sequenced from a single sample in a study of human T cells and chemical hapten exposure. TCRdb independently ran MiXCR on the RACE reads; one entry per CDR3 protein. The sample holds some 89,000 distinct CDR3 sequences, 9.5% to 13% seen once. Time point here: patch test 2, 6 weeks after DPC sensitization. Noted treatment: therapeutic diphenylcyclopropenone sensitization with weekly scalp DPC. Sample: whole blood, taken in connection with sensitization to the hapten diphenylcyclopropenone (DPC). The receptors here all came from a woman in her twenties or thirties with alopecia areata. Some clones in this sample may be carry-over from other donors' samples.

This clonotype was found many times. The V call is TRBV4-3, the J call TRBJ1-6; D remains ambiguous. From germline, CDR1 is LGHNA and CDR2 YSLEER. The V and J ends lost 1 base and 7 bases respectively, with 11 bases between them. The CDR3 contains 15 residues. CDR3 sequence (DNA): TGCGCCAGCAGCCAAGCCCGGGGAGGAAATTCACCCCTCCACTTT. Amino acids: CASSQARGGNSPLHF.

The CDR3 sequence: CASRRQGGYTEAFF. The CDR3 bases are TGTGCCAGCAGGAGACAGGGAGGGTACACTGAAGCTTTCTTT. V usage is TRBV28 and J usage is TRBJ1-1, with TRBD1 matching 7 bases. The length of the CDR3 is 14 residues. V gave up 6 bases and J gave up 3 bases; unmatched junction bases: 7. Germline loops: CDR1 MDHEN, CDR2 SYDVKM.

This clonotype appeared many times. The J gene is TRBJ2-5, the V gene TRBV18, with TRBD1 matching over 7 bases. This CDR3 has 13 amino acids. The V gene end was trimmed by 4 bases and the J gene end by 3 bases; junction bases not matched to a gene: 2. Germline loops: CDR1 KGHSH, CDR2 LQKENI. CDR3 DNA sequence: TGTGCCAGCTCACAGGGGACAGAAGAGACCCAGTACTTC. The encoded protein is CASSQGTEETQYF.

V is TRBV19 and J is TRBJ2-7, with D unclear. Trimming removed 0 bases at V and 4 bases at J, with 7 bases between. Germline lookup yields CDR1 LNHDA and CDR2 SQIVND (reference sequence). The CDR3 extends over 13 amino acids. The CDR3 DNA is TGTGCCAGTAGTATAGATGCCCCTTACGAGCAGTACTTC. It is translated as CASSIDAPYEQYF.

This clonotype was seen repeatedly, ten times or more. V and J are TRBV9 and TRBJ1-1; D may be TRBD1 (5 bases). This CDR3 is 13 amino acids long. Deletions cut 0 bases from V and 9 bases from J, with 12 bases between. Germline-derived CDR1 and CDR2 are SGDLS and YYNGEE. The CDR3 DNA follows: TGTGCCAGCAGCGTAGGGGACTCAAGCAAAGCTTTCTTT. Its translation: CASSVGDSSKAFF.

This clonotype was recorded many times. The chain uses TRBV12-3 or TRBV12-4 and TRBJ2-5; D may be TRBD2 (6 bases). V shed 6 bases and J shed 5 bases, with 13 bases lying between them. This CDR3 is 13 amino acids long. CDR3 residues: CASRTRGLETQYF. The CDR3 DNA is TGTGCCAGCAGAACACGGGGGTTGGAGACCCAGTACTTC.

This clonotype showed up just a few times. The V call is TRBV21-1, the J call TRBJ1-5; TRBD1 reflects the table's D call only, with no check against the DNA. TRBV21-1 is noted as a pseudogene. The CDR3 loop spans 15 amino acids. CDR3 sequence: CASSSTDRGSQPQHF. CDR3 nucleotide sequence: TGTGCCAGCAGCTCTACCGACAGGGGATCTCAGCCCCAGCATTTT.

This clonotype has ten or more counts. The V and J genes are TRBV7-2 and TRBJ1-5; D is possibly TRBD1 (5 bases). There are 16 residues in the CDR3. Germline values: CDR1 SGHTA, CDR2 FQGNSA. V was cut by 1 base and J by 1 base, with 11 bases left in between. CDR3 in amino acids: CASSLVSRGSNQPQHF. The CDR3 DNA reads TGTGCCAGCAGCTTAGTCAGTAGGGGCAGCAATCAGCCCCAGCATTTT.

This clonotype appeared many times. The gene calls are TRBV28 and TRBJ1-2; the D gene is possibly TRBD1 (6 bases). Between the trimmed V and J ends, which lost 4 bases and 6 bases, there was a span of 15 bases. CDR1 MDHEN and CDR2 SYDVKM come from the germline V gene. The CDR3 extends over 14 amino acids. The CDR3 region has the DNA TGTGCCAGCAGTTCCCAGGGAGGGGGTGATGGCTACACCTTC. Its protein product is CASSSQGGGDGYTF.

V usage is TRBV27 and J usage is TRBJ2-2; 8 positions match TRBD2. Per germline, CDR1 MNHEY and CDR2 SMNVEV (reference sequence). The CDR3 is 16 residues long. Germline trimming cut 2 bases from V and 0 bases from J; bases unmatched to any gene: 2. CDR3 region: CASSLAGGTNTGELFF. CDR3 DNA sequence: TGTGCCAGCAGTTTAGCGGGGGGAACGAACACCGGGGAGCTGTTTTTT.

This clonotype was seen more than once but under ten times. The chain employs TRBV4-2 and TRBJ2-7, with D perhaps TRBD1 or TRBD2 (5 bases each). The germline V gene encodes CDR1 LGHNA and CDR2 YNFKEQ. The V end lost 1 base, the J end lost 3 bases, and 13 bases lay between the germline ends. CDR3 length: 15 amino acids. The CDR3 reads CASSQAGQGFYEQYF. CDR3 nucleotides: TGTGCCAGCAGCCAAGCGGGGCAGGGATTCTACGAGCAGTACTTC.

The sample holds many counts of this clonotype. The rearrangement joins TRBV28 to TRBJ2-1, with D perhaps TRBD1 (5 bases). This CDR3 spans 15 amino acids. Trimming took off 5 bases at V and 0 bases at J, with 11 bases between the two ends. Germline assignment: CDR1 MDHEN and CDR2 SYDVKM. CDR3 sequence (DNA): TGTGCCAGCAGTCCGACAGTGAGCTCCTACAATGAGCAGTTCTTC. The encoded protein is CASSPTVSSYNEQFF.

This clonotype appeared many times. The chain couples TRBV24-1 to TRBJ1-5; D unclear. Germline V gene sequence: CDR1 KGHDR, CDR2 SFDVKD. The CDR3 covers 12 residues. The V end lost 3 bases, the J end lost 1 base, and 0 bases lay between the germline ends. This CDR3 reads CATSDSNQPQHF. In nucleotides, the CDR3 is TGTGCCACCAGTGATAGCAATCAGCCCCAGCATTTT.

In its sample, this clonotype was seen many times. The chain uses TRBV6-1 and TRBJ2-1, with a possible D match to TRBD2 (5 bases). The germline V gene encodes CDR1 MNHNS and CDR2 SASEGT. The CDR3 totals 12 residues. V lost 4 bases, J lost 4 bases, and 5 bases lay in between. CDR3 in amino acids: CASSGRYNEQFF. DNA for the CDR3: TGTGCCAGCAGTGGGAGGTACAATGAGCAGTTCTTC.

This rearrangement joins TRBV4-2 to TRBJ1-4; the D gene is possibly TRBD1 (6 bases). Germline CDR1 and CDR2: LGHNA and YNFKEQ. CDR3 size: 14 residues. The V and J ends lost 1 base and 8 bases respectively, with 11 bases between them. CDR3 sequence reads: CASSQGGAGEKLFF. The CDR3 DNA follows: TGTGCCAGCAGCCAAGGGGGGGCGGGAGAAAAACTGTTTTTT.

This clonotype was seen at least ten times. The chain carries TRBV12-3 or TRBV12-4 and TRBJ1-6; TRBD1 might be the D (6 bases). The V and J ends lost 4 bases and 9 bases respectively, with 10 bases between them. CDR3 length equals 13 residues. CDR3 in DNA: TGTGCCAGCAGTTACAGGGACTCTTCACCCCTCCACTTT. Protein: CASSYRDSSPLHF.

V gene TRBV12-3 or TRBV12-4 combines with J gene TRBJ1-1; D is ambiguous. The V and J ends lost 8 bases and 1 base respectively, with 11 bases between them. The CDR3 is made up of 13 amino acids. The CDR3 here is CASSRMGNTEAFF. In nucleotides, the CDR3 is TGTGCCAGCTCGAGAATGGGGAACACTGAAGCTTTCTTT.

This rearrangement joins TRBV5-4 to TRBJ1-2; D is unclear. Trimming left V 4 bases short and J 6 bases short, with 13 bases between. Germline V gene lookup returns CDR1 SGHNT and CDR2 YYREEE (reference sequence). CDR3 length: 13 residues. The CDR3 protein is CASSPRRENGYTF. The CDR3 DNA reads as TGTGCCAGCAGCCCGAGGCGGGAGAATGGCTACACCTTC.

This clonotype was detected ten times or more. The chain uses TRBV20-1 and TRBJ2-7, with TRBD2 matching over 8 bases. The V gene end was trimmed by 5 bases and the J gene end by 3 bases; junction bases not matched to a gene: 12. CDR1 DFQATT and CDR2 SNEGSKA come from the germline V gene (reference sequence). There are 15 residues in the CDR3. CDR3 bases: TGCAGTGCTCACCCCATTAGCGGGGAGTACTACGAGCAGTACTTC. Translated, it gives CSAHPISGEYYEQYF.

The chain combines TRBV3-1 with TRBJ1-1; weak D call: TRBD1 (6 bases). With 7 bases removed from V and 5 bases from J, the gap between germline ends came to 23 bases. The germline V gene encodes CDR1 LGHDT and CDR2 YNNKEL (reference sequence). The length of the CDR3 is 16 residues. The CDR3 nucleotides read TGTGCCAGCACCAGACTACCCAAGACAGGAGGGACTGAAGCTTTCTTT. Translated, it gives CASTRLPKTGGTEAFF. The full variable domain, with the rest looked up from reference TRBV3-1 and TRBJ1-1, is DTAVSQTPKYLVTQMGNDKSIKCEQNLGHDTMYWYKQDSKKFLKIMFSYNNKELIINETVPNRFSPKSPDKAHLNLHINSLELGDSAVYFCASTRLPKTGGTEAFFGQGTRLTVV.

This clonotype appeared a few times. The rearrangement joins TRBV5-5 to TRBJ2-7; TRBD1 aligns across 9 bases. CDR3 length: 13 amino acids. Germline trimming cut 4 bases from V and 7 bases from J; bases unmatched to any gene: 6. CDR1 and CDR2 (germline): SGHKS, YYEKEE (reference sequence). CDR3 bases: TGTGCCAGCAGCAGATGGACAGGGGCAGAGCAGTACTTC. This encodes CASSRWTGAEQYF.